A single sample gave rise to the 22 T cell receptor beta chains below, sequenced in a study of shared clonotypes between healthy human individuals. Generated by immunoSEQ multiplex PCR, the TCRdb table keeps only in-frame clones and is missing some. This table holds hundreds of thousands of clones, around 75% found once. Sequenced: PBMCs. The receptors here all came from a woman aged 40 to 50 in good health. Some clones in this sample may be carry-over from other donors' samples.

This clone was counted a few times. The chain employs TRBV5-6 and TRBJ2-2; 7 bases are a match to TRBD2. V dropped 2 bases and J dropped 0; count of bases not matched to a gene: 7. Germline CDR1 reads SGHDT; CDR2 reads YYEEEE. The length of the CDR3 is 17 residues. The CDR3, as DNA: TGTGCCAGCAGCTTACTAGCGATCAACGCGAACACCGGGGAGCTGTTTTTT. Protein: CASSLLAINANTGELFF.

The genes are TRBV9 and TRBJ2-7; D is uncertain. The germline gives CDR1 SGDLS, CDR2 YYNGEE. The germline V and J ends were trimmed by 0 bases and 2 bases, with 12 bases remaining between them. The CDR3 length is 15 residues. As DNA, the CDR3 is TGTGCCAGCAGCGTAGACCCGACAACAACCTACGAGCAGTACTTC. It translates to CASSVDPTTTYEQYF. Combining the CDR3 with reference TRBV9 and TRBJ2-7 gives the whole variable domain DSGVTQTPKHLITATGQRVTLRCSPRSGDLSVYWYQQSLDQGLQFLIQYYNGEERAKGNILERFSAQQFPDLHSELNLSSLELGDSALYFCASSVDPTTTYEQYFGPGTRLTVT.

The J gene is TRBJ1-5, the V gene TRBV19; D is perhaps TRBD1 (6 bases). This CDR3 is 13 amino acids long. V lost 3 bases and J 7 bases, leaving 10 bases between the germline ends. From germline, CDR1 is LNHDA and CDR2 SQIVND (reference sequence). This CDR3 reads CASSIGGAQPQHF. CDR3 coding DNA: TGTGCCAGTAGTATTGGGGGGGCACAGCCCCAGCATTTT.

This clone was seen once. The rearrangement links TRBV7-2 to TRBJ2-6; D unresolved. This CDR3 has 15 amino acids. V shed 5 bases and J shed 2 bases, with 10 bases lying between them. Per the germline V gene, CDR1 is SGHTA and CDR2 is FQGNSA. The CDR3 sequence: CASSQTQTGANVLTF. Here the CDR3 DNA reads TGTGCCAGCAGCCAGACTCAAACTGGGGCCAACGTCCTGACTTTC.

This clone occurred many times. DNA for the CDR3: TGTGCCAGCAGTTTAGGTGGGAATGAGCAGTTCTTC. Its protein product is CASSLGGNEQFF. V is TRBV27 and J is TRBJ2-1; D is uncertain. V was cut by 2 bases and J by 7 bases, with 6 bases left in between. CDR3 length: 12 residues. Germline V gene data show CDR1 as MNHEY and CDR2 as SMNVEV (reference sequence).

The chain recombines TRBV11-3 with TRBJ2-2; D uncertain. This CDR3 has 14 residues. Per the germline V gene, CDR1 is SGHNT and CDR2 is YENEEA. The ends were cut back, 2 bases at V and 0 bases at J, with 4 bases in the middle. In nucleotides, the CDR3 is TGTGCCAGCAGCTTAACCCCGAACACCGGGGAGCTGTTTTTT. It codes for CASSLTPNTGELFF.

Turning to this clone: No conserved phenylalanine or tryptophan is present at the end of the CDR3, so a read error is the likely explanation. The chain uses TRBV30 and TRBJ1-2; D might be TRBD1 (5 bases). This CDR3 contains 14 residues. Trimming took 3 bases from V and 1 from J, leaving 12 bases between them. Germline lookup yields CDR1 GTSNPN and CDR2 SVGIG (reference sequence). The CDR3 region is CAWRRGWSNYGYTL. CDR3 coding DNA: TGTGCCTGGAGACGGGGCTGGAGTAACTATGGCTACACCCTC.

For this clone: The sample has other DNA sequences that encode this CDR3 too. The CDR3 here is CASSEGRDQPQHF. Written as DNA, the CDR3 is TGTGCCAGTAGTGAGGGCAGAGATCAGCCCCAGCATTTT. The chain couples TRBV19 to TRBJ1-5; D gene unclear. The germline V and J ends were trimmed by 5 bases and 5 bases, with 10 bases remaining between them. Per the germline V gene, CDR1 is LNHDA and CDR2 is SQIVND (reference sequence). The CDR3 is made up of 13 amino acids.

The chain has TRBV5-1 and TRBJ1-1; 9 bases line up with TRBD1. The CDR3 is 15 residues long. The V segment lost 4 bases and the J segment 0 bases; nucleotides outside the gene matches: 4. CDR1 SGHRS and CDR2 YFSETQ come from the germline V gene. For the CDR3, the DNA is TGCGCCAGCAGCAATACAGGGGGCCTGAACACTGAAGCTTTCTTT. The encoded protein is CASSNTGGLNTEAFF.

This clone appeared a few times. The chain joins TRBV28 to TRBJ1-5; D is undetermined. Germline V CDR1 and CDR2: MDHEN, SYDVKM. Trimming removed 2 bases at V and 7 bases at J, with 15 bases between. This CDR3 has 15 residues. The CDR3 is CASSLRRGYYQPQHF. In DNA, the CDR3 is TGTGCCAGCAGTTTAAGAAGAGGGTATTACCAGCCCCAGCATTTT.

The gene calls are TRBV28 and TRBJ2-1, with 10 bases identical to TRBD1. Germline V gene sequence: CDR1 MDHEN, CDR2 SYDVKM. Trimming cost V 5 bases and J 4 bases; bases outside gene matches: 8. This CDR3 contains 16 residues. This CDR3 reads CASSVTGTGVYNEQFF. DNA of the CDR3: TGTGCCAGCAGTGTAACCGGGACAGGGGTTTACAATGAGCAGTTCTTC.

This chain uses TRBV5-1 with TRBJ1-1; D is unclear. This CDR3 contains 13 residues. In germline, CDR1 is SGHRS, CDR2 YFSETQ. Trimming took 3 bases from V and 0 from J, leaving 6 bases between them. The CDR3 region is CASSYDMNTEAFF. DNA for the CDR3: TGCGCCAGCAGCTATGATATGAACACTGAAGCTTTCTTT.

The gene calls are TRBV7-2 and TRBJ2-7, with D perhaps matching TRBD2 (6 bases). The V end was cut by 10 bases, the J end by 0 bases, with 16 bases between. This CDR3 is built from 14 residues. CDR1 is SGHTA and CDR2 is FQGNSA in the germline V gene. The chain's CDR3 is CATSSSASSYEQYF. CDR3 sequence (DNA): TGTGCCACCTCGTCTAGCGCCAGCTCCTACGAGCAGTACTTC. The complete variable domain, with remaining parts taken from reference TRBV7-2 and TRBJ2-7, reads GAGVSQSPSNKVTEKGKDVELRCDPISGHTALYWYRQSLGQGLEFLIYFQGNSAPDKSGLPSDRFSAERTGGSVSTLTIQRTQQEDSAVYLCATSSSASSYEQYFGPGTRLTVT.

The chain has TRBV28 and TRBJ2-5; 11 bases map to TRBD1. CDR3 length: 14 residues. With 6 bases clipped from V and 7 bases from J, the junction kept 7 bases outside the gene matches. Per germline, CDR1 MDHEN and CDR2 SYDVKM. The CDR3 loop is CASRGDRGFWTQYF. The CDR3 DNA is TGTGCCAGCAGGGGGGACAGGGGGTTTTGGACCCAGTACTTC.

The chain carries TRBV29-1 and TRBJ2-7, with D possibly matching TRBD2 (5 bases). Germline V gives CDR1 SQVTM, CDR2 ANQGSEA. V gave up 4 bases and J gave up 3 bases, with 13 bases separating them. CDR3 length: 13 amino acids. The CDR3, as DNA: TGCAGCGTTGTCGGGATCCCGTACTACGAGCAGTACTTC. As protein: CSVVGIPYYEQYF.

This clone is a singleton in its sample. The chain links TRBV5-1 to TRBJ2-6; D gene unclear. Trimming took 3 bases from V and 3 from J, leaving 10 bases between them. Germline CDR1 SGHRS, CDR2 YFSETQ. The CDR3 is 15 amino acids. CDR3 amino acids: CASSYGMGGANVLTF. CDR3 DNA: TGCGCCAGCAGCTATGGGATGGGTGGGGCCAACGTCCTGACTTTC.

The chain employs TRBV7-2 and TRBJ2-2; TRBD2 matches 10 bases. In germline, CDR1 is SGHTA, CDR2 FQGNSA. The CDR3 length is 16 residues. V dropped 5 bases and J dropped 5; count of bases not matched to a gene: 8. This chain's CDR3 is CASSTPSGRGTGELFF. The CDR3 DNA reads as TGTGCCAGCAGCACCCCTAGCGGGAGAGGTACCGGGGAGCTGTTTTTT.

This chain uses TRBV5-4 with TRBJ2-7; unclear D gene. Between the trimmed V and J ends, which lost 4 bases and 6 bases, there was a span of 17 bases. Germline V CDR1 and CDR2: SGHNT, YYREEE (reference sequence). This CDR3 comprises 14 residues. The chain's CDR3 is CASSRQDSFGEQYF. CDR3 nucleotide sequence: TGTGCCAGCAGCCGTCAAGATTCTTTTGGCGAGCAGTACTTC.

In its sample, this clone was seen a few times. The chain employs TRBV5-1 and TRBJ2-6; D assignment may be TRBD1 or TRBD2 (5 bases each). The CDR3 is 15 residues long. V was trimmed by 4 bases and J by 0 bases, leaving 8 bases between them. Germline lookup yields CDR1 SGHRS and CDR2 YFSETQ. The CDR3 spells CASSLGTSGANVLTF. In nucleotides, the CDR3 is TGCGCCAGCAGCCTGGGGACCTCTGGGGCCAACGTCCTGACTTTC.

The chain joins TRBV7-8 to TRBJ2-7, with 10 bases identical to TRBD2. Per germline, CDR1 SGHVS and CDR2 FQNEAQ. The CDR3 runs 15 residues. V was pared by 5 bases and J by 0 bases, with 4 bases of the junction left unmatched. The DNA of the CDR3 is TGTGCCAGCAGCCGGACTAGCGGTGACTCCTACGAGCAGTACTTC. Amino acids: CASSRTSGDSYEQYF.

V usage is TRBV21-1 and J usage is TRBJ1-5. TRBV21-1 is assigned pseudogene status. The CDR3 extends over 14 amino acids. Written as DNA, the CDR3 is TGTGCCAGCATTTTCGTCGACTGCAATCAGCCCCAGCATTTT. It encodes CASIFVDCNQPQHF.

V usage is TRBV6-1 and J usage is TRBJ2-7, with 11 bases matching TRBD1. V was clipped by 3 bases and J by 3 bases; unmatched bases: 4. The V gene's germline CDR1 is MNHNS and CDR2 SASEGT. This CDR3 is built from 15 residues. The CDR3 coding sequence is TGTGCCAGCAGTGAGCGGGACAGGGGGAACTACGAGCAGTACTTC. This sequence encodes CASSERDRGNYEQYF.